This T cell receptor (beta chain) is drawn from a study of T cell responses to AZD1222 COVID-19 vaccine. Study results and caveats: Seropositive at baseline were only 5 to 7 AZD1222 recipients. Clonal diversity was possibly underestimated; the donors were predominantly white British and more often female.

In the case of this clone: Its matching antigen is unknown.

The V gene's germline CDR1 is KGHSH and CDR2 LQKENI. The V gene lost 3 bases and the J gene lost 0 bases, with 15 bases spanning the gap. The CDR3 has 16 residues. Method: immunoSEQ multiplex PCR; TCRdb's copy keeps in-frame clones and lacks some. This repertoire shows about 100,000 clones, roughly nine tenths found once; its top ten account for approximately 15%. This receptor was taken from an adult in good health. This chain links TRBV18 with TRBJ2-7; D perhaps matches TRBD2 (6 bases). Sequenced here: peripheral blood, sampled on day 0 of AZD1222 vaccination. CDR3 protein: CASSPGYGGFSYEQYF. The DNA for the CDR3 is TGTGCCAGCTCACCGGGTTATGGGGGGTTCTCCTACGAGCAGTACTTC.